Described below is a single TCR beta chain sequence and its context. iRepertoire HTBI primers and Arm-PCR of CDR3 regions built TCR beta libraries. TCRdb analysed the multiplex PCR reads with MiXCR anew, one entry per CDR3 protein. Of about 300,000 distinct CDR3 sequences in the sample, 15% to 20% were seen once. CDR3 length equals 15 residues. Germline V lookup: CDR1 SGHTA, CDR2 FQGNSA. V lost 3 bases, J lost 7 bases, and 11 bases stayed unmatched. The record originates from a study of regulatory T cells in long-lasting Graves disease. Time point specified: newly diagnosed GD, antithyroid drugs for less than 3 months. The TCR library used RNA extracted from PBMCs. Graves' disease diagnoses followed American Thyroid Association guidelines.

The clonotype comes from a female donor with Graves disease. V gene TRBV7-2 combines with J gene TRBJ2-7; 8 nucleotides align to TRBD1. The material was peripheral blood mononuclear cells (PBMCs), obtained at new diagnosis, from a patient treated with antithyroid drugs. The CDR3 reads CASSLWPDRVGEQYF. The CDR3 DNA reads TGTGCCAGCAGCTTGTGGCCGGACAGGGTAGGGGAGCAGTACTTC.